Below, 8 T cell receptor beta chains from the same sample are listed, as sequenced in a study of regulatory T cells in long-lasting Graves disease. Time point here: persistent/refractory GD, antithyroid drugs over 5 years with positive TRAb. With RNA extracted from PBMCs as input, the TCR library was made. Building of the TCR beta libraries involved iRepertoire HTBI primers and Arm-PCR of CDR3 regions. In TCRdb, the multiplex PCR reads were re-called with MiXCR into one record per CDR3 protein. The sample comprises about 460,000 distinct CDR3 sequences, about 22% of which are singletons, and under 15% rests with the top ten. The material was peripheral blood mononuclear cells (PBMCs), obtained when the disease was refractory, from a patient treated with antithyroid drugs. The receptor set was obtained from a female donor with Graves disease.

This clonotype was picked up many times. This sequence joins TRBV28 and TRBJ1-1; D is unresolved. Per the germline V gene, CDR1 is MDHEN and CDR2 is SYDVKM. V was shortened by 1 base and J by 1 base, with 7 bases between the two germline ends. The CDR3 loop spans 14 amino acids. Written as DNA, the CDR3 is TGTGCCAGCAGTTTATCCTTACCGAACACTGAAGCTTTCTTT. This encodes CASSLSLPNTEAFF. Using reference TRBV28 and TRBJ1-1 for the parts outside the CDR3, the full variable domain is DVKVTQSSRYLVKRTGEKVFLECVQDMDHENMFWYRQDPGLGLRLIYFSYDVKMKEKGDIPEGYSVSREKKERFSLILESASTNQTSMYLCASSLSLPNTEAFFGQGTRLTVV.

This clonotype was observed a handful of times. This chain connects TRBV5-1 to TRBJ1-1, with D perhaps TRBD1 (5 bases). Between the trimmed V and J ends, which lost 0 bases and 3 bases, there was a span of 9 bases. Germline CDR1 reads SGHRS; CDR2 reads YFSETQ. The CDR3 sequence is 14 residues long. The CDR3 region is CASSLGRVDTEAFF. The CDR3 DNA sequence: TGCGCCAGCAGCTTGGGCAGGGTGGACACTGAAGCTTTCTTT.

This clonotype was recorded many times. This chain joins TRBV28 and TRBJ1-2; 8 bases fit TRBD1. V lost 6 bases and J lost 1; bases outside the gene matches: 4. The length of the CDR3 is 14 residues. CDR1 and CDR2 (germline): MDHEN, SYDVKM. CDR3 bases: TGTGCCAGCAGCCTACAGGGGGGTAACTATGGCTACACCTTC. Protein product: CASSLQGGNYGYTF.

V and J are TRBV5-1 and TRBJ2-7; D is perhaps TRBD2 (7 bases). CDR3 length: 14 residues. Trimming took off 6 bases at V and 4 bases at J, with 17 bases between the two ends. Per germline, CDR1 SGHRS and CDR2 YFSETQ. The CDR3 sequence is CASTGGLPGYEQYF. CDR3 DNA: TGCGCCAGCACCGGGGGGCTCCCAGGATACGAGCAGTACTTC.

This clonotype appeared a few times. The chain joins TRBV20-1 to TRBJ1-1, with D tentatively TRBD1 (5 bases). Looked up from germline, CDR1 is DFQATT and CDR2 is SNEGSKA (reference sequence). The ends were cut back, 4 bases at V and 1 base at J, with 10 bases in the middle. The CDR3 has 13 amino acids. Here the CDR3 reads CSATGTANTEAFF. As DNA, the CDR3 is TGCAGTGCTACCGGGACGGCGAACACTGAAGCTTTCTTT.

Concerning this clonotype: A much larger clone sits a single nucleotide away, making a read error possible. CDR3 coding DNA: TGCAGCGTCGATCACGGGAGTGACGAGCAGCACTTC. The encoded protein is CSVDHGSDEQHF. The gene calls are TRBV29-1 and TRBJ2-7, with D perhaps matching TRBD2 (6 bases). This CDR3 contains 12 residues. Germline loops: CDR1 SQVTM, CDR2 ANQGSEA.

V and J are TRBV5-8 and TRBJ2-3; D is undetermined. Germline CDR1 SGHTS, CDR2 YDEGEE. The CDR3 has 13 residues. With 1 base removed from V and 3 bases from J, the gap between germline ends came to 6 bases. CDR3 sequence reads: CASSLQRTDTQYF. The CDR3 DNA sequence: TGTGCCAGCAGCTTGCAGCGAACAGATACGCAGTATTTT.

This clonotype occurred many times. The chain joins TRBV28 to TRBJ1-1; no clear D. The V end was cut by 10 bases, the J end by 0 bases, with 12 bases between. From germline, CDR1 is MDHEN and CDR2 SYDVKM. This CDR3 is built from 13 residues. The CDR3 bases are TGTGCCACCACGCCTAACATGAACACTGAAGCTTTCTTT. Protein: CATTPNMNTEAFF.